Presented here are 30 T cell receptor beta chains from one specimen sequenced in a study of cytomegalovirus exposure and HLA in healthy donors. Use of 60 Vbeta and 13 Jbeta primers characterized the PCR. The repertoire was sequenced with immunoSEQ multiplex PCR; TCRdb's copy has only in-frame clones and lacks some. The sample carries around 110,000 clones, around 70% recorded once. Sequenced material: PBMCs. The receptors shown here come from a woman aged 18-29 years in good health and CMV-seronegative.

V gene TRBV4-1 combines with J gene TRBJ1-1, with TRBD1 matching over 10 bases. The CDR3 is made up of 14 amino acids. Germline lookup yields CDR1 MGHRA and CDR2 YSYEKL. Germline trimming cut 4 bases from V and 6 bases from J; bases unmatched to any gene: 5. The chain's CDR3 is CASSRGTGVPEAFF. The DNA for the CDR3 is TGCGCCAGCAGCCGAGGGACAGGGGTCCCTGAAGCTTTCTTT.

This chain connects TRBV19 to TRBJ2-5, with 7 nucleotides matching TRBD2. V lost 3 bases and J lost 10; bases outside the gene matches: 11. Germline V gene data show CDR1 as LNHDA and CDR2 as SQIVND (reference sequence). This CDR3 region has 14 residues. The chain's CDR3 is CASSMVGGTKSQYF. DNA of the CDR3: TGTGCCAGTAGTATGGTGGGGGGGACGAAGAGCCAGTACTTC. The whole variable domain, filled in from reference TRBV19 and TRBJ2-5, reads DGGITQSPKYLFRKEGQNVTLSCEQNLNHDAMYWYRQDPGQGLRLIYYSQIVNDFQKGDIAEGYSVSREKKESFPLTVTSAQKNPTAFYLCASSMVGGTKSQYFGPGTRLLVL.

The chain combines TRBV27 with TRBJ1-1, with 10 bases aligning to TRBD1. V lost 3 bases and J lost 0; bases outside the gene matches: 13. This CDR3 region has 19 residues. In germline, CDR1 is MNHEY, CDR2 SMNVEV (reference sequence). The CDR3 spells CASSFSKGGQGGMNTEAFF. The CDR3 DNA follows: TGTGCCAGCAGTTTTTCTAAAGGCGGACAGGGGGGCATGAACACTGAAGCTTTCTTT.

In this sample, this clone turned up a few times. In nucleotides, the CDR3 is TGCGCCAGCAGCCAAGATCAACTTACTGTGGAGCAGTACTTC. Amino acids: CASSQDQLTVEQYF. The V gene is TRBV4-1, the J gene TRBJ2-7; D gene ambiguous. The germline V gene encodes CDR1 MGHRA and CDR2 YSYEKL. CDR3 length: 14 amino acids. Trimming removed 0 bases at V and 7 bases at J, with 13 bases between.

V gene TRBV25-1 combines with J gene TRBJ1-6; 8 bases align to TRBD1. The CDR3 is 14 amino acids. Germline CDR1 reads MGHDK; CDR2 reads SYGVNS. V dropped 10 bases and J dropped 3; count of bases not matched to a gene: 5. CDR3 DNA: TGTGCCACCGGGACAGGACTCTATAATTCACCCCTCCACTTT. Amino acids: CATGTGLYNSPLHF.

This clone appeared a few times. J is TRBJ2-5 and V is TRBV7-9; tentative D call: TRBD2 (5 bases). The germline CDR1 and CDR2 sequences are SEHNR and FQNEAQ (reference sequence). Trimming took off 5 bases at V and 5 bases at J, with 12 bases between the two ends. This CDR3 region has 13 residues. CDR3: CASSRGSGETQYF. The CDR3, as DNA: TGTGCCAGCAGCCGAGGGTCCGGCGAGACCCAGTACTTC.

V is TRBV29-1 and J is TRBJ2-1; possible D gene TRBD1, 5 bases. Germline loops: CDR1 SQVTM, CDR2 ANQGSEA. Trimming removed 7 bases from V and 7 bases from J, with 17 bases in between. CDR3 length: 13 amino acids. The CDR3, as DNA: TGCAGCGCGCGAACCAGGGTTGGGAATGAGCAGTTCTTC. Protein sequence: CSARTRVGNEQFF.

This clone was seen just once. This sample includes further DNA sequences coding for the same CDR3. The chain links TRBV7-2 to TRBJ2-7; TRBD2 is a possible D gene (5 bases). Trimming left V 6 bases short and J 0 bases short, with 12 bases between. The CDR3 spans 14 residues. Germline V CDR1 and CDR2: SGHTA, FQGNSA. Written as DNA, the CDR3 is TGTGCCAGCAGTCTAGGACGGGGCTCCTACGAGCAGTACTTC. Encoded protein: CASSLGRGSYEQYF.

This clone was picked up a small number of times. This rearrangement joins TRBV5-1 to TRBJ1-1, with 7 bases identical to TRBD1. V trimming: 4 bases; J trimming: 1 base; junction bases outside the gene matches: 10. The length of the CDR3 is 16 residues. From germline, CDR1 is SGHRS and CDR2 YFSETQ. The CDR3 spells CASSLRGGGPNTEAFF. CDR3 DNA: TGCGCCAGCAGCCTCAGAGGGGGCGGCCCGAACACTGAAGCTTTCTTT.

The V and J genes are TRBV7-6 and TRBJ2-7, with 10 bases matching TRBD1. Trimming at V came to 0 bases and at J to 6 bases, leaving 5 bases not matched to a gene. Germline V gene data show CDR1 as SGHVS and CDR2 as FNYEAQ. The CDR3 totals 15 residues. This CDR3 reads CASSLARQGAFEQYF. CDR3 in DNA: TGTGCCAGCAGCTTAGCCCGACAGGGGGCATTCGAGCAGTACTTC.

The CDR3 protein is CASSLSPGVGAEAFF. CDR3 DNA: TGTGCCAGCAGTTTATCTCCAGGGGTGGGGGCTGAAGCTTTCTTT. The chain links TRBV27 to TRBJ1-1; D is possibly TRBD1 (6 bases). This CDR3 has 15 amino acids. The germline CDR1 and CDR2 sequences are MNHEY and SMNVEV (reference sequence). V lost 0 bases to trimming and J lost 6 bases, with 14 bases between them.

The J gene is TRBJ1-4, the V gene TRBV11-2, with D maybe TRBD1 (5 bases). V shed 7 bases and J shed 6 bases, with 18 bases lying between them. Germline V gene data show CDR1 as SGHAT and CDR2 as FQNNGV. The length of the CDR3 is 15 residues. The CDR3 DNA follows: TGTGCCAGCACCACCATTAGGGGTTCGGATGAAAAACTGTTTTTT. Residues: CASTTIRGSDEKLFF.

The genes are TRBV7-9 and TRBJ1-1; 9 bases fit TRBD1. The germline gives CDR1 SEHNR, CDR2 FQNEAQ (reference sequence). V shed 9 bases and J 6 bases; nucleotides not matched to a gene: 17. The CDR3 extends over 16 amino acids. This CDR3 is CARVGRDREIISEAFF. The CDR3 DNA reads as TGTGCCAGGGTAGGCCGGGACAGGGAAATCATCTCTGAAGCTTTCTTT.

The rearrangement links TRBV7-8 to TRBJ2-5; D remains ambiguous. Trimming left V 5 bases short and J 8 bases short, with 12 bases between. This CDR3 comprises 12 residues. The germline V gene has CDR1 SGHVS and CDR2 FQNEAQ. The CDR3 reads CASSSELGTQYF. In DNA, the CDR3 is TGTGCCAGCAGCAGCGAGCTAGGAACCCAGTACTTC.

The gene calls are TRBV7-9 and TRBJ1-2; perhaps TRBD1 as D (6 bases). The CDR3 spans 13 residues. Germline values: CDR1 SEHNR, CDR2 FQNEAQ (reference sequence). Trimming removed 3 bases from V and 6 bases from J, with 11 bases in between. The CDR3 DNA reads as TGTGCCAGCAGCTTCAACAGGGCTGATGGCTACACCTTC. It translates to CASSFNRADGYTF.

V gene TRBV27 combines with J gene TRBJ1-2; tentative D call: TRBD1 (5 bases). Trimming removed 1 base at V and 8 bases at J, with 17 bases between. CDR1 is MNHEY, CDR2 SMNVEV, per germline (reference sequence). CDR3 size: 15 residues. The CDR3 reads CASSLFSRTIVGYTF. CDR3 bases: TGTGCCAGCAGTTTATTTTCCCGGACAATAGTCGGCTACACCTTC.

The CDR3 DNA follows: TGTGCCAGCAGTTTAAACAGGGGCTATAATTCACCCCTCCACTTT. The encoded protein is CASSLNRGYNSPLHF. The chain couples TRBV28 to TRBJ1-6; 7 bases map to TRBD1. V shed 2 bases and J 3 bases; nucleotides not matched to a gene: 1. The germline gives CDR1 MDHEN, CDR2 SYDVKM. CDR3 length: 15 residues. The full variable domain, in which reference TRBV28 and TRBJ1-6 provide the parts outside the CDR3, is DVKVTQSSRYLVKRTGEKVFLECVQDMDHENMFWYRQDPGLGLRLIYFSYDVKMKEKGDIPEGYSVSREKKERFSLILESASTNQTSMYLCASSLNRGYNSPLHFGNGTRLTVT.

This CDR3 is CASSVPSKDRVGTEAFF. In DNA, the CDR3 is TGTGCCAGCAGTGTCCCCTCAAAGGACAGGGTGGGCACTGAAGCTTTCTTT. This chain links TRBV2 with TRBJ1-1; 8 bases are shared with TRBD1. Germline CDR1 and CDR2: SNHLY and FYNNEI. Trimming at V came to 4 bases and at J to 4 bases, leaving 14 bases not matched to a gene. The CDR3 consists of 17 residues.

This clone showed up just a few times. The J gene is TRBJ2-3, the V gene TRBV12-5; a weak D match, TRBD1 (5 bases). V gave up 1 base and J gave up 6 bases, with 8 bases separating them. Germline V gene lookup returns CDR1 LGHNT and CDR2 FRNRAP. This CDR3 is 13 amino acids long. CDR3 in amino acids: CASGLAGSDTQYF. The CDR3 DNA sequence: TGTGCTAGTGGTTTGGCAGGGTCGGATACGCAGTATTTT.

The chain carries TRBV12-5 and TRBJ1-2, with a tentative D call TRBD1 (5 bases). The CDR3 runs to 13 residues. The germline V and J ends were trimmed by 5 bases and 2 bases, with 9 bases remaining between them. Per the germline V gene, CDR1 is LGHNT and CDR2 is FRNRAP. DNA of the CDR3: TGTGCTAGTGGTAATCCAGGGAACTATGGCTACACCTTC. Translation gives CASGNPGNYGYTF.

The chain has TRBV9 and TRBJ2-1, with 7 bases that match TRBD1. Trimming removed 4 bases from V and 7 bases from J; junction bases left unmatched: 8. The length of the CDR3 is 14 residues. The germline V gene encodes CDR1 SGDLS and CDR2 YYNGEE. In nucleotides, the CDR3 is TGTGCCAGCAGCCCGAGACAGGGTTGGAATGAGCAGTTCTTC. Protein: CASSPRQGWNEQFF.

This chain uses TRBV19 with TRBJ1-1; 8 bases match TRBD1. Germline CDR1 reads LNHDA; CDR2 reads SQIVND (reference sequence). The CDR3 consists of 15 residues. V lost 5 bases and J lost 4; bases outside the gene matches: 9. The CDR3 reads CASSVRGRLGTEAFF. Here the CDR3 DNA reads TGTGCCAGTAGTGTCAGGGGGCGCCTAGGCACTGAAGCTTTCTTT.

CDR3 DNA sequence: TGTGCCAGCAGCTCTAGTTCGAGACAGGGACGTGACGAGCAGTACTTC. It encodes CASSSSSRQGRDEQYF. This chain uses TRBV5-6 with TRBJ2-7, with 7 bases fitting TRBD1. Trimming removed 3 bases from V and 5 bases from J; junction bases left unmatched: 14. The germline V gene has CDR1 SGHDT and CDR2 YYEEEE. The CDR3 is 16 amino acids.

The DNA for the CDR3 is TGTGCCAGCAGGACTCCAGGGGCCTTCGAGCAGTACTTC. Protein: CASRTPGAFEQYF. The chain has TRBV6-1 and TRBJ2-7; D may be TRBD1 (6 bases). The CDR3 is 13 residues long. The germline CDR1 and CDR2 sequences are MNHNS and SASEGT. V gave up 6 bases and J gave up 6 bases, with 15 bases separating them.

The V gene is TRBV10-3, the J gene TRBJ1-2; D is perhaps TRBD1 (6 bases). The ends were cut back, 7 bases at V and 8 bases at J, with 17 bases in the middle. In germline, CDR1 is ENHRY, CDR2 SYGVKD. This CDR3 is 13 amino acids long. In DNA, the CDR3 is TGTGCCATCACCGATACAGGGACCTACGGCTACACCTTC. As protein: CAITDTGTYGYTF.

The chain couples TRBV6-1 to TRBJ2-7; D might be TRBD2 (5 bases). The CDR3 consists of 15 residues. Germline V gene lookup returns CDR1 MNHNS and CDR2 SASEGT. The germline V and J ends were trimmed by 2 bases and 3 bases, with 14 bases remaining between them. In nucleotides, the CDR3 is TGTGCCAGCAGTGAATTGGCCGGGGATATCTACGAGCAGTACTTC. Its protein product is CASSELAGDIYEQYF.

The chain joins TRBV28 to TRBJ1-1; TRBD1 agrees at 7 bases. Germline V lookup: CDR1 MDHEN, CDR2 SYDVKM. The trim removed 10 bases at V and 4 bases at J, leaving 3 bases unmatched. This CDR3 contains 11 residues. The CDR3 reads CAIKGATEAFF. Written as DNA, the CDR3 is TGTGCCATCAAGGGGGCCACTGAAGCTTTCTTT.

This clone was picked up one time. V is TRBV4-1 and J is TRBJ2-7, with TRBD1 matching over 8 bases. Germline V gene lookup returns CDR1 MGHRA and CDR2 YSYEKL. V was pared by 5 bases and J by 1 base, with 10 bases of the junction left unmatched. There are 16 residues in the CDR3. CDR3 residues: CASSLRPTGASYEQYF. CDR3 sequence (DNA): TGCGCCAGCAGCTTACGTCCGACAGGGGCGTCCTACGAGCAGTACTTC.

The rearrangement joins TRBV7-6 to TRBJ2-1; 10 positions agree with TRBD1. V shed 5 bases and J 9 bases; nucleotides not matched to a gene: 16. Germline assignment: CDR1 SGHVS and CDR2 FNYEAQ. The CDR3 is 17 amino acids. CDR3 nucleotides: TGTGCCAGCAGCCCCCCGACAGGGGGCTTTGTTTCTGGTGAGCAGTTCTTC. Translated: CASSPPTGGFVSGEQFF.

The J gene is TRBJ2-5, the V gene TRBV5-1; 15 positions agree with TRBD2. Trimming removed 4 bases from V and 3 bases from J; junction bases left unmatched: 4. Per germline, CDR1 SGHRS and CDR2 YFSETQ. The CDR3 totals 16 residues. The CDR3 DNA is TGCGCCAGCAGCCCTGGGACTAGCGGGGGGAAAGAGACCCAGTACTTC. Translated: CASSPGTSGGKETQYF.